What follows is one T cell receptor (beta chain) and its context. Which antigen it targets is not known. No base quality information exists; no much larger clone differs at one position. The sample comes from a study of blood T cell repertoires in COVID-19 (dated by TCRdb to about 2020). Concerning the study at large: Samples from collaborators originated in the United States, Italy and Spain and spanned both the acute and convalescent phases of COVID-19. The material from the prospective study consisted of cDNA or gDNA derived from T cells, B-cell-depleted T cells, or PBMCs. Subjects who had been exposed to COVID-19, were actively infected with it, or had recovered from it provided the deeply sampled blood TCRbeta repertoires that made up the dataset. The repertoires were made available in a free public database intended to serve as a resource for research on the immune response to SARS-CoV-2. Samples were obtained from the ongoing ImmuneRACE study (first 160 participants) and from about 1,300 subjects provided by 6 global collaborators. Nearly every sample came with metadata listing a de-identified subject ID, COVID-19 status, age in years and sex. Where available, HLA class I and class II types were taken from metadata supplied by the sample provider and were not determined by assay-based typing. The investigation overall reported the following: How much clinical and demographic metadata was included differed by source and by participant, and the metadata was provided uncurated.

The CDR3 covers 14 residues, taking in both the cysteine and the phenylalanine. This entry keeps only the CDR3 DNA: 42 bases, framed from base 1. Via the germline V gene (reference sequence), CDR1 is SGHNT and CDR2 YYREEE. V and J lose 0 bases and 4 bases, and a span of 10 bases separates them. One collaborating source in Seattle enrolled patients during active infection and followed them longitudinally through the course of disease. Each collaborating institution followed its own protocols to collect whole blood in K2EDTA tubes. For TCRbeta analysis, collaborators shipped samples in one of three forms: frozen whole blood, isolated PBMCs, or DNA extracted from either of those sample types. TCRbeta CDR3 regions were amplified from genomic DNA by means of the immunoSEQ Assay, a bias-controlled multiplex PCR. As for how the authors treated the data: Within the assay, amplification of reference gene primers was used to estimate how many nucleated cells each sample contained. To quantify the absolute abundance of each unique TCRbeta CDR3 rearrangement, sequence reads were collapsed and filtered. For each sample, productive Simpson clonality was calculated as the square root of Simpson's diversity index across productive rearrangements. This immuneACCESS table, as held by TCRdb, lists in-frame sequences with V and J called but not all clones. Of the missing ones, under half trace to an unresolved V gene in checked studies; the others have no known cause. Clone size and V and J calls were adopted from that table, with D and trimming inferred from the DNA. This sample holds roughly 340,000 clones; about nine tenths were observed only once. The ten top clones hold 6% to 8% of the sample.

The source material was peripheral blood. Rearrangement joined TRBV5-4 to TRBJ1-1, with no confidently assigned D gene. The sequence came from a woman between 70 and 85 years old with COVID-19, enrolled during active disease. CDR3 reads: CASSLEQRGTEAFF. The nucleotide sequence reads TGTGCCAGCAGCTTGGAACAGCGGGGCACTGAAGCTTTCTTT.